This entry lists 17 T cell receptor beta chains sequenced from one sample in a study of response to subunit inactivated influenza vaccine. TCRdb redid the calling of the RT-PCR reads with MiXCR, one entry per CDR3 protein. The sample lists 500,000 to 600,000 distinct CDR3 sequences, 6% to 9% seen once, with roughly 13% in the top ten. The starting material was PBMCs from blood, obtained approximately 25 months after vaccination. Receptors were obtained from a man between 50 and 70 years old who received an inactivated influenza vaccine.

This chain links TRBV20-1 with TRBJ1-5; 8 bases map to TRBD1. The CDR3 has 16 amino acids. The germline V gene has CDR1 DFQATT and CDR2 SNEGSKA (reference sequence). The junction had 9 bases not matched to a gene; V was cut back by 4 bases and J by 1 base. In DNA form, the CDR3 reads TGCAGTGCTAACGAGCAGGGGGCCTCCAGCAATCAGCCCCAGCATTTT. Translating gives CSANEQGASSNQPQHF.

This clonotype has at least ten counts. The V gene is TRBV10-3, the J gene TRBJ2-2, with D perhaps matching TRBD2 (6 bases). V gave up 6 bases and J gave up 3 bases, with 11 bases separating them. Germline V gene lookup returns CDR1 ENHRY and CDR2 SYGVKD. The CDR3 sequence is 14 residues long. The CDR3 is CAIRRESDTGELFF. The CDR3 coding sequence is TGTGCCATCAGACGGGAGTCAGACACCGGGGAGCTGTTTTTT.

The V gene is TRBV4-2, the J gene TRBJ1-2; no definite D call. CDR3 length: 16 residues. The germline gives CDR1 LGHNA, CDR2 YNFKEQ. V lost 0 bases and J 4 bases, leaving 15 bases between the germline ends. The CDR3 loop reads CASSQDKARISYGYTF. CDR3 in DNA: TGTGCCAGCAGCCAAGACAAAGCGCGAATAAGCTATGGCTACACCTTC.

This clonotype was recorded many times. This CDR3 is CASSETTGDYGYTF. The CDR3 DNA sequence: TGTGCCAGCAGTGAAACCACAGGTGACTATGGCTACACCTTC. This sequence joins TRBV2 and TRBJ1-2, with D tentatively TRBD1 (5 bases). V gave up 2 bases and J gave up 3 bases, with 10 bases separating them. The CDR3 runs to 14 residues. The germline V gene has CDR1 SNHLY and CDR2 FYNNEI.

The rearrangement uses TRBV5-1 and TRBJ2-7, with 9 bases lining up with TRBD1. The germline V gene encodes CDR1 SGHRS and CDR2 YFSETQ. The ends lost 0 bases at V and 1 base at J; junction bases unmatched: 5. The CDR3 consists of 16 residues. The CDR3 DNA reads TGCGCCAGCAGCTTGGCCATAGGACAGGGGTCCTACGAGCAGTACTTC. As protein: CASSLAIGQGSYEQYF.

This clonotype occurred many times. CDR3 sequence: CTSGTGNTEAFF. The CDR3 DNA follows: TGTACTTCCGGGACGGGGAACACTGAAGCTTTCTTT. The gene calls are TRBV19 and TRBJ1-1; weak D call: TRBD1 (5 bases). CDR3 length: 12 amino acids. CDR1 is LNHDA, CDR2 SQIVND, per germline (reference sequence).

The CDR3 region is CASRQGTGGNEKLFF. CDR3 DNA sequence: TGTGCCAGCAGGCAAGGGACAGGGGGAAATGAAAAACTGTTTTTT. The V gene is TRBV2, the J gene TRBJ1-4; TRBD1 aligns across 11 bases. In germline, CDR1 is SNHLY, CDR2 FYNNEI. The CDR3 extends over 15 amino acids. Trimming cost V 6 bases and J 5 bases; bases outside gene matches: 5.

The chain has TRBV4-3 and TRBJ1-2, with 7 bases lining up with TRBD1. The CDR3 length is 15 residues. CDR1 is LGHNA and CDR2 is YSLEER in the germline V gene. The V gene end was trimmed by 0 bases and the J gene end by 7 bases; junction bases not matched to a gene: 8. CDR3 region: CASSQDWRQGGGYTF. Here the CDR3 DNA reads TGCGCCAGCAGCCAAGATTGGCGACAGGGTGGTGGCTACACCTTC.

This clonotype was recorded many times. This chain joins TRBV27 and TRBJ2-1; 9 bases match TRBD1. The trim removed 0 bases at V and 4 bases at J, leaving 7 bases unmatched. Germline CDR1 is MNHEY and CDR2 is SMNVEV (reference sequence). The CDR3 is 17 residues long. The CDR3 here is CASSLSIVGQGYNEQFF. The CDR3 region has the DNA TGTGCCAGCAGTTTATCGATCGTGGGACAGGGTTACAATGAGCAGTTCTTC.

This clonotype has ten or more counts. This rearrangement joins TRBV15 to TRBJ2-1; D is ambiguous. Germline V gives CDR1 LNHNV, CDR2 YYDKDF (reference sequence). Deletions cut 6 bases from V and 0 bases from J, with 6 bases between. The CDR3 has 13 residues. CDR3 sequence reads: CATRPFSYNEQFF. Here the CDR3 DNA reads TGTGCCACCAGACCTTTCTCCTACAATGAGCAGTTCTTC.

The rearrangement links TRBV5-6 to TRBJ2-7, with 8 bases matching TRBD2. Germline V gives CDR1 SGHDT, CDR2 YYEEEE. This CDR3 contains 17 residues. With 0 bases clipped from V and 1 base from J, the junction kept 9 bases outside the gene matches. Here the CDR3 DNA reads TGTGCCAGCAGCTTGGGCCTAGCGGGCGAGGGTTCCTACGAGCAGTACTTC. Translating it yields CASSLGLAGEGSYEQYF.

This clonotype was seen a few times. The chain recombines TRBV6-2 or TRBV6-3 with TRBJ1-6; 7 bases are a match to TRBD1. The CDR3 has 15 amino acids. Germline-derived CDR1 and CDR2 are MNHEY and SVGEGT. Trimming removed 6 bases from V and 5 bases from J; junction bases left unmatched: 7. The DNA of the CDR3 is TGTGCCAGCAGGACCGGGACAGCCGATAATTCACCCCTCCACTTT. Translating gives CASRTGTADNSPLHF.

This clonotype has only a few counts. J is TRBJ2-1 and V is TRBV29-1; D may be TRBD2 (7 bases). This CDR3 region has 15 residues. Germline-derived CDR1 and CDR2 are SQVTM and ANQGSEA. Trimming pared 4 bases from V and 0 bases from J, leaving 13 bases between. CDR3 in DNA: TGCAGCGTTGCGGGGGGCAAGAGCTCCTACAATGAGCAGTTCTTC. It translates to CSVAGGKSSYNEQFF.

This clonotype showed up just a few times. Here the CDR3 DNA reads TGTGCCAGCAGTTTATCTCCCACGGAGACTGCATCCACAGATACGCAGTATTTT. Translating gives CASSLSPTETASTDTQYF. The chain uses TRBV27 and TRBJ2-3; D is unresolved. This CDR3 spans 18 amino acids. Germline V lookup: CDR1 MNHEY, CDR2 SMNVEV (reference sequence). The germline V and J ends were trimmed by 0 bases and 2 bases, with 18 bases remaining between them.

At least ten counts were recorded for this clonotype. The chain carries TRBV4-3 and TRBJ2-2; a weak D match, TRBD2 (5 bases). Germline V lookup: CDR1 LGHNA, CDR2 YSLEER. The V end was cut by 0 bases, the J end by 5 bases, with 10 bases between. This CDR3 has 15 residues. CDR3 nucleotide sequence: TGCGCCAGCAGCCAAGATTGGCCGGGGACCGGGGAGCTGTTTTTT. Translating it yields CASSQDWPGTGELFF.

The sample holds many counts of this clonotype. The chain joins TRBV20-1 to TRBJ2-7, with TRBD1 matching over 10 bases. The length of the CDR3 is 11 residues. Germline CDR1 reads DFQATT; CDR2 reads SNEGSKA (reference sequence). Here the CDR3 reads CRGDRGKEQYF. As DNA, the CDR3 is TGCAGGGGGGACAGGGGTAAAGAGCAGTACTTC.

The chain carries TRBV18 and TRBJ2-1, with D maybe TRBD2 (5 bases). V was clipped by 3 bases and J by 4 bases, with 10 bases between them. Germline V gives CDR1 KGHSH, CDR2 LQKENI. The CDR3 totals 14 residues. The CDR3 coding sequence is TGTGCCAGCTCACCCGGGCGGGTATACAATGAGCAGTTCTTC. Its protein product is CASSPGRVYNEQFF. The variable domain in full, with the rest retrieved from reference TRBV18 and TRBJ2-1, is NAGVMQNPRHLVRRRGQEARLRCSPMKGHSHVYWYRQLPEEGLKFMVYLQKENIIDESGMPKERFSAEFPKEGPSILRIQQVVRGDSAAYFCASSPGRVYNEQFFGPGTRLTVL.